The clone carrying this T cell receptor (beta chain) was seen a handful of times. The antigen remains unidentified. Given a much more abundant clone one base away, this may be a read error. Trimming took 5 bases from V and 4 from J, leaving 16 bases between them. CDR3 length: 15 residues. The germline V gene encodes CDR1 SGHAT and CDR2 FQNNGV. Genomic DNA constituted the template upon which TCR beta VDJ and CDR3 profiling was performed. TCRdb reanalysed the reads using MiXCR and keeps one entry per CDR3 protein. This sample has under 150,000 distinct CDR3 sequences, with about 40% found just once. The record originates from a study of CD8+CD57+ T cells in acquired aplastic anemia. Turning to the study itself: Recorded DNA amounts for sorted CD4+ and CD8+ cells had an average of approximately 3.2 ug. General study points: Patients did not significantly differ from controls in CD8+ Simpson's diversity. Patients and controls turned out to have approximately 29 CD8+ CDR3 sequences in common.

Whoever was chosen for sequencing had shown CD8+CD57+ cell expansion by flow cytometry. The gene calls are TRBV11-2 and TRBJ2-3; a weak D match, TRBD2 (6 bases). This receptor was obtained from a human donor with aplastic anemia. Sequencing was carried out using sorted CD4+, CD8+, or CD8+CD57+ T cells (not recorded which) from PBMCs. Here the CDR3 DNA reads TGTGCCAGCAGCCCTACAACTCGACTAGCAGATACGCAGTATTTT. Protein product: CASSPTTRLADTQYF.